These 25 T cell receptor beta chains share one sample of origin, sequenced in a study of Ad26.COV2.S vaccination and SARS-CoV-2 variants. The table came from immunoSEQ multiplex PCR; TCRdb's copy has only in-frame clones and leaves some out. The profile covers 350,000 to 550,000 clones, with 89% appearing a single time and around 2.6% taken by the ten largest. Treatment: approximately 18 received Ad26.COV2.S at low or high dose, single or two shots; about 5 received placebo; per-sample allocation not given. All samples were drawn on day 63, counting from the first vaccine or placebo injection. The sequences come from peripheral blood, collected in a trial of Ad26.COV2.S vaccine versus placebo. Every receptor here comes from a person between 18 and 59 years old who received the Ad26.COV2.S COVID-19 vaccine or a placebo.

J is TRBJ1-1 and V is TRBV19; D might be TRBD1 (6 bases). The CDR3 consists of 14 residues. Germline CDR1 and CDR2: LNHDA and SQIVND (reference sequence). Trimming shortened V by 5 bases and J by 5 bases, and 15 bases separated the two germline ends. Here the CDR3 DNA reads TGTGCCAGTAGTGGGGGGCGCCCCGGTACTGAAGCTTTCTTT. Its protein is CASSGGRPGTEAFF. Combining the CDR3 with reference TRBV19 and TRBJ1-1 gives the whole variable domain DGGITQSPKYLFRKEGQNVTLSCEQNLNHDAMYWYRQDPGQGLRLIYYSQIVNDFQKGDIAEGYSVSREKKESFPLTVTSAQKNPTAFYLCASSGGRPGTEAFFGQGTRLTVV.

This clone was counted a single time. V usage is TRBV19 and J usage is TRBJ2-2; weak D call: TRBD2 (6 bases). The CDR3 runs to 15 residues. Germline CDR1 reads LNHDA; CDR2 reads SQIVND (reference sequence). Trimming cost V 6 bases and J 4 bases, with 15 bases left between them. CDR3 sequence (DNA): TGTGCCAGTAGCAGACACCCGACTAGCACCGGGGAGCTGTTTTTT. Translating it yields CASSRHPTSTGELFF. Using reference TRBV19 and TRBJ2-2 for the parts outside the CDR3, the full variable domain is DGGITQSPKYLFRKEGQNVTLSCEQNLNHDAMYWYRQDPGQGLRLIYYSQIVNDFQKGDIAEGYSVSREKKESFPLTVTSAQKNPTAFYLCASSRHPTSTGELFFGEGSRLTVL.

The V and J genes are TRBV11-2 and TRBJ2-1, with 7 bases fitting TRBD1. CDR1 SGHAT and CDR2 FQNNGV come from the germline V gene. This CDR3 contains 15 residues. Trimming removed 4 bases from V and 2 bases from J; junction bases left unmatched: 5. The CDR3 loop reads CASSSNRGPYNEQFF. Here the CDR3 DNA reads TGTGCCAGCAGCTCAAACAGGGGACCCTACAATGAGCAGTTCTTC.

The chain uses TRBV5-1 and TRBJ1-1; D unresolved. The length of the CDR3 is 12 residues. Trimming left V 0 bases short and J 4 bases short, with 4 bases between. Germline lookup yields CDR1 SGHRS and CDR2 YFSETQ. As DNA, the CDR3 is TGCGCCAGCAGCTTGGGTGCCACTGAAGCTTTCTTT. Translating it yields CASSLGATEAFF.

The rearrangement links TRBV27 to TRBJ1-1, with no clear D. The germline V gene encodes CDR1 MNHEY and CDR2 SMNVEV (reference sequence). The CDR3 contains 12 residues. V was cut by 6 bases and J by 1 base, with 6 bases left in between. The CDR3 DNA reads as TGTGCCAGCAGACGAGGGAACACTGAAGCTTTCTTT. Residues: CASRRGNTEAFF.

The J gene is TRBJ1-1, the V gene TRBV19; 8 nucleotides agree with TRBD1. CDR1 is LNHDA, CDR2 SQIVND, per germline (reference sequence). V was clipped by 5 bases and J by 10 bases; unmatched bases: 3. The CDR3 has 11 amino acids. CDR3 residues: CASSSTGGAFF. In DNA, the CDR3 is TGTGCCAGTAGTTCCACAGGGGGAGCTTTCTTT.

The chain employs TRBV7-2 and TRBJ1-5; D ambiguous. V was cut by 3 bases and J by 0 bases, with 9 bases left in between. CDR3 size: 15 residues. CDR1 and CDR2 from the germline V gene are SGHTA and FQGNSA. The CDR3 reads CASSFSTSSNQPQHF. The CDR3 region has the DNA TGTGCCAGCAGCTTTAGTACGAGTAGCAATCAGCCCCAGCATTTT.

This rearrangement joins TRBV9 to TRBJ2-5; D may be TRBD1 or TRBD2 (5 bases each). This CDR3 region has 14 residues. The V gene's germline CDR1 is SGDLS and CDR2 YYNGEE. Trimming shortened V by 0 bases and J by 4 bases, and 10 bases separated the two germline ends. The CDR3 is CASSVGGTGETQYF. CDR3 DNA: TGTGCCAGCAGCGTAGGAGGGACCGGAGAGACCCAGTACTTC.

The chain carries TRBV7-8 and TRBJ2-7; 11 bases match TRBD1. The CDR3 sequence is 16 residues long. The junction had 8 bases not matched to a gene; V was cut back by 1 base and J by 6 bases. Per the germline V gene, CDR1 is SGHVS and CDR2 is FQNEAQ. The CDR3 sequence is CASSLVRGQGVGEQYV. The CDR3 DNA follows: TGTGCCAGCAGCTTAGTGCGGGGACAGGGGGTCGGCGAGCAGTACGTC.

The rearrangement uses TRBV7-3 and TRBJ2-1; 8 bases are a match to TRBD2. The length of the CDR3 is 14 residues. Germline-derived CDR1 and CDR2 are SGHTA and FQGTGA. Trimming cost V 3 bases and J 4 bases; bases outside gene matches: 2. The CDR3 reads CASSFTSGYNEQFF. The DNA of the CDR3 is TGTGCCAGCAGCTTTACTAGCGGTTACAATGAGCAGTTCTTC.

V is TRBV30 and J is TRBJ1-1; no definite D call. This CDR3 comprises 14 residues. Deletions cut 3 bases from V and 0 bases from J, with 11 bases between. Germline CDR1 is GTSNPN and CDR2 is SVGIG (reference sequence). The CDR3 DNA is TGTGCCTGGAGCCCGCGGACCATGAACACTGAAGCTTTCTTT. Its protein is CAWSPRTMNTEAFF.

The rearrangement uses TRBV7-8 and TRBJ2-5; D unresolved. Germline loops: CDR1 SGHVS, CDR2 FQNEAQ. This CDR3 is 13 amino acids long. V gave up 2 bases and J gave up 10 bases, with 14 bases separating them. The CDR3 here is CASSLRPRIDQYF. As DNA, the CDR3 is TGTGCCAGCAGCTTAAGGCCCCGTATTGACCAGTACTTC.

This clone was counted a single time. This chain joins TRBV2 and TRBJ1-2, with unresolved D. In germline, CDR1 is SNHLY, CDR2 FYNNEI. This CDR3 spans 11 amino acids. Trimming removed 10 bases from V and 1 base from J, with 7 bases in between. Here the CDR3 DNA reads TGTGCCACCGGGGTTAACTATGGCTACACCTTC. Translated, it gives CATGVNYGYTF.

The CDR3 DNA reads TGTGCCAGCAGAGGGAATCAATACGAGCAGTACTTC. It encodes CASRGNQYEQYF. The V call is TRBV28, the J call TRBJ2-7; no firm D call. The CDR3 sequence is 12 residues long. Trimming left V 6 bases short and J 4 bases short, with 10 bases between. Germline-derived CDR1 and CDR2 are MDHEN and SYDVKM. Complete variable domain (other parts from reference TRBV28 and TRBJ2-7): DVKVTQSSRYLVKRTGEKVFLECVQDMDHENMFWYRQDPGLGLRLIYFSYDVKMKEKGDIPEGYSVSREKKERFSLILESASTNQTSMYLCASRGNQYEQYFGPGTRLTVT.

The chain employs TRBV6-5 and TRBJ2-3; D possibly uses TRBD1 or TRBD2 (5 bases each). This CDR3 is built from 16 residues. Germline V gene sequence: CDR1 MNHEY, CDR2 SVGAGI. The V gene lost 0 bases and the J gene lost 1 base, with 11 bases spanning the gap. As DNA, the CDR3 is TGTGCCAGCAGTTACTCGATAGGGGAGCGCACAGATACGCAGTATTTT. This sequence encodes CASSYSIGERTDTQYF.

The chain is built from TRBV6-4 and TRBJ2-7; no definite D call. This CDR3 is built from 15 residues. The V gene's germline CDR1 is MRHNA and CDR2 SNTAGT. V lost 9 bases and J lost 5, with 23 bases in between. CDR3 in DNA: TGTGCCAGACGGACCACCGCCCCGAGAGTCAACGAGCAGTACGTC. Its translation: CARRTTAPRVNEQYV.

About this clone: At one boundary the junction diverges from the germline segment, which might be a read error. The rearrangement joins TRBV2 to TRBJ2-3; D ambiguous. CDR1 and CDR2 (germline): SNHLY, FYNNEI. The CDR3 sequence is 12 residues long. CDR3 nucleotide sequence: TGTGCCAGCACTGAACTCCGCAATCGTCAGTATTTT. Residues: CASTELRNRQYF.

The rearrangement joins TRBV18 to TRBJ1-1; D call uncertain. Trimming pared 3 bases from V and 8 bases from J, leaving 7 bases between. This CDR3 has 11 amino acids. CDR1 KGHSH and CDR2 LQKENI come from the germline V gene. CDR3 amino acids: CASSPTAEAFF. In DNA form, the CDR3 reads TGTGCCAGCTCACCCACAGCCGAAGCTTTCTTT.

The gene calls are TRBV9 and TRBJ2-2; TRBD2 might be the D (6 bases). V dropped 5 bases and J dropped 1 base, with 12 bases sitting between them. The CDR3 spans 15 residues. Germline assignment: CDR1 SGDLS and CDR2 YYNGEE. The CDR3 DNA is TGTGCCAGCAGGCGGAGGGGTTTGAACACCGGGGAGCTGTTTTTT. Translated, it gives CASRRRGLNTGELFF.

The CDR3 DNA reads as TGTGCCTGCCCGGGCAGCCAAGTTTACGAGCAGTACTTC. It yields the protein CACPGSQVYEQYF. The chain is built from TRBV30 and TRBJ2-7; D gene uncertain. Germline CDR1 and CDR2: GTSNPN and SVGIG (reference sequence). With 6 bases removed from V and 4 bases from J, the gap between germline ends came to 16 bases. The CDR3 loop spans 13 amino acids.

CDR3 residues: CASSQELGDKRSFTQYF. CDR3 in DNA: TGTGCCAGCAGCCAAGAGTTGGGGGATAAACGGTCATTTACGCAGTATTTT. The chain recombines TRBV3-1 (or the pseudogene TRBV3-2) with TRBJ2-3; possibly TRBD1 or TRBD2 for D (5 bases each). Trimming left V 0 bases short and J 8 bases short, with 21 bases between. This CDR3 has 17 amino acids. Germline-derived CDR1 and CDR2 are LGHDT and YNNKEL (reference sequence).

V gene TRBV5-1 combines with J gene TRBJ2-3; no definite D call. The CDR3 covers 13 residues. CDR1 and CDR2 (germline): SGHRS, YFSETQ. The germline V and J ends were trimmed by 3 bases and 3 bases, with 8 bases remaining between them. This CDR3 reads CASSSDGTDTQYF. The CDR3, as DNA: TGCGCCAGCAGCTCGGACGGAACAGATACGCAGTATTTT.

The chain employs TRBV11-1 and TRBJ1-6; D not resolved. V dropped 1 base and J dropped 7 bases, with 11 bases sitting between them. The CDR3 has 15 amino acids. Germline loops: CDR1 SGHAT, CDR2 FQDESV (reference sequence). The CDR3 DNA is TGTGCCAGCAGCTTAGAGGCGGGATCGAATTCACCCCTCCACTTT. This gives the protein CASSLEAGSNSPLHF. Full variable domain (outside the CDR3, taken from reference TRBV11-1 and TRBJ1-6): EAEVAQSPRYKITEKSQAVAFWCDPISGHATLYWYRQILGQGPELLVQFQDESVVDDSQLPKDRFSAERLKGVDSTLKIQPAELGDSAMYLCASSLEAGSNSPLHFGNGTRLTVT.

The chain recombines TRBV29-1 with TRBJ2-7; a weak D match, TRBD2 (5 bases). Germline V gene data show CDR1 as SQVTM and CDR2 as ANQGSEA. CDR3 length: 14 amino acids. The CDR3, as DNA: TGCGGACTCAGACGGGCCCCCGTCGTGGGTGAGCAGTACGTC. Protein product: CGLRRAPVVGEQYV.

The chain has TRBV2 and TRBJ2-2; the match to TRBD2 covers 11 bases. The CDR3 is 16 residues long. The germline V gene has CDR1 SNHLY and CDR2 FYNNEI. Losses at the gene ends were 7 bases for V and 6 bases for J; bases not matched to a gene: 10. The CDR3 nucleotides read TGTGCCAGCACTCTTAGGCTAGCGGGGGGATCCGGGGAGCTGTTTTTT. This encodes CASTLRLAGGSGELFF.